The next 16 T cell receptor beta chains were all read from a single sample in a study of control samples from healthy donors and cancer patients. Using immunoSEQ multiplex PCR, the repertoire was profiled, and TCRdb retains in-frame clones only, with some absent. This table holds tens of thousands of clones, roughly 90% found once. The specimen sequenced was PBMCs. These receptors were obtained from a man in his forties with colorectal cancer.

The sample holds a few counts of this clone. J is TRBJ2-7 and V is TRBV4-1; 8 nucleotides match TRBD1. This CDR3 region has 15 residues. J was trimmed by 4 bases and V by 2 bases; bases with no gene match: 7. The germline V gene encodes CDR1 MGHRA and CDR2 YSYEKL. CDR3 nucleotides: TGCGCCAGCAGCCAAACTCTTGACAGGGGATACGAGCAGTACTTC. Its protein is CASSQTLDRGYEQYF.

The chain couples TRBV19 to TRBJ2-1, with TRBD1 identical over 11 bases. Trimming cost V 8 bases and J 8 bases; bases outside gene matches: 2. The CDR3 is made up of 12 amino acids. CDR1 LNHDA and CDR2 SQIVND come from the germline V gene (reference sequence). The DNA for the CDR3 is TGTGCCAGTGGACAGGGGGCCTATGAGCAGTTCTTC. Residues: CASGQGAYEQFF. The whole variable domain, remainder taken from reference TRBV19 and TRBJ2-1, is DGGITQSPKYLFRKEGQNVTLSCEQNLNHDAMYWYRQDPGQGLRLIYYSQIVNDFQKGDIAEGYSVSREKKESFPLTVTSAQKNPTAFYLCASGQGAYEQFFGPGTRLTVL.

This clone was picked up one time. The genes are TRBV29-1 and TRBJ2-7; TRBD1 matches at 10 bases. The germline V gene encodes CDR1 SQVTM and CDR2 ANQGSEA. The CDR3 loop spans 15 amino acids. Unmatched junction bases numbered 4, after V lost 0 bases and J lost 2 bases. This CDR3 reads CSVEDGTGETYEQYF. In nucleotides, the CDR3 is TGCAGCGTTGAAGATGGGACAGGGGAAACCTACGAGCAGTACTTC.

The genes are TRBV7-8 and TRBJ2-3, with TRBD1 matching 9 bases. Trimming took 4 bases from V and 2 from J; bases not matched to a gene: 16. The CDR3 covers 19 residues. From germline, CDR1 is SGHVS and CDR2 FQNEAQ. CDR3 amino acids: CASSSPYRGLGRDTDTQYF. In nucleotides, the CDR3 is TGTGCCAGCAGCTCTCCATACAGGGGGCTGGGGCGAGACACAGATACGCAGTATTTT.

The rearrangement joins TRBV18 to TRBJ1-6, with D perhaps TRBD1 (6 bases). CDR3 length: 17 residues. Germline loops: CDR1 KGHSH, CDR2 LQKENI. Trimming stripped 4 bases from V and 5 bases from J, with 18 bases between. This CDR3 reads CASSLAPRTVDNSPLHF. The CDR3 DNA follows: TGTGCCAGCTCACTAGCCCCACGGACAGTAGATAATTCACCCCTCCACTTT.

In its sample, this clone was seen once. The chain couples TRBV5-1 to TRBJ1-1; no clear D gene. Germline V gene sequence: CDR1 SGHRS, CDR2 YFSETQ. V dropped 0 bases and J dropped 8 bases, with 8 bases sitting between them. This CDR3 spans 12 amino acids. The CDR3 loop is CASSLARDEAFF. CDR3 DNA sequence: TGCGCCAGCAGCTTGGCCCGTGACGAAGCTTTCTTT.

The chain has TRBV11-2 and TRBJ1-1, with D possibly being TRBD1 (6 bases). The V gene lost 3 bases and the J gene lost 5 bases, with 16 bases spanning the gap. The V gene's germline CDR1 is SGHAT and CDR2 FQNNGV. The CDR3 consists of 15 residues. CDR3 amino acids: CASSFFGGQRTEAFF. For the CDR3, the DNA is TGTGCCAGCAGCTTTTTCGGGGGGCAGCGGACTGAAGCTTTCTTT.

The rearrangement joins TRBV9 to TRBJ1-1, with 7 bases aligning to TRBD1. After removal of 4 bases from V and 2 bases from J, the junction contained 14 bases not matched to a gene. CDR3 length: 17 amino acids. The germline CDR1 and CDR2 sequences are SGDLS and YYNGEE. This CDR3 reads CASSPTRDRLGNTEAFF. The CDR3 bases are TGTGCCAGCAGCCCTACCCGGGACAGACTAGGAAACACTGAAGCTTTCTTT.

The rearrangement links TRBV4-3 to TRBJ2-6, with 7 positions matching TRBD1. The CDR3 length is 18 residues. Germline lookup yields CDR1 LGHNA and CDR2 YSLEER. J gave up 0 bases and V 4 bases, and 9 bases lay outside the gene matches. The CDR3 reads CASSLSTGPLSGANVLTF. As DNA, the CDR3 is TGCGCCAGCAGCCTTTCGACAGGGCCCCTCTCTGGGGCCAACGTCCTGACTTTC.

The chain is built from TRBV14 and TRBJ1-2; D uncertain. In germline, CDR1 is SGHDN, CDR2 FVKESK. The V gene lost 3 bases and the J gene lost 3 bases, with 8 bases spanning the gap. The CDR3 has 13 residues. CDR3 in DNA: TGTGCCAGCAGCCATTTGACGGACTATGGCTACACCTTC. It yields the protein CASSHLTDYGYTF.

The gene calls are TRBV5-1 and TRBJ1-2; D gene ambiguous. Deletions cut 1 base from V and 6 bases from J, with 13 bases between. Germline loops: CDR1 SGHRS, CDR2 YFSETQ. This CDR3 region has 14 residues. The CDR3 loop reads CASSLLAGMDGYTF. CDR3 DNA: TGCGCCAGCAGCTTGCTGGCCGGGATGGATGGCTACACCTTC.

The gene calls are TRBV15 and TRBJ1-1, with no clear D. The V gene's germline CDR1 is LNHNV and CDR2 YYDKDF (reference sequence). Trimming removed 6 bases at V and 4 bases at J, with 9 bases between. CDR3 length: 12 residues. CDR3 protein: CATREVRTEAFF. The CDR3 nucleotides read TGTGCCACCAGGGAAGTTCGCACTGAAGCTTTCTTT.

J is TRBJ1-6 and V is TRBV30, with D unclear. Germline values: CDR1 GTSNPN, CDR2 SVGIG (reference sequence). The V and J ends lost 2 bases and 7 bases respectively, with 9 bases between them. This CDR3 is built from 13 residues. CDR3: CAWSPIPNSPLHF. The CDR3 region has the DNA TGTGCCTGGAGTCCAATACCCAATTCACCCCTCCACTTT.

The chain recombines TRBV27 with TRBJ2-7; the D gene is possibly TRBD2 (5 bases). Trimming shortened V by 2 bases and J by 0 bases, and 11 bases separated the two germline ends. The CDR3 sequence is 15 residues long. Germline CDR1 MNHEY, CDR2 SMNVEV (reference sequence). CDR3 protein: CASSLIVGSSYEQYF. The CDR3 nucleotides read TGTGCCAGCAGTTTAATCGTGGGGAGCTCCTACGAGCAGTACTTC.

The CDR3 DNA follows: TGTGCCAGCAGCCGTAGGGGAGGGGGCGCATCTAATGAAAAACTGTTTTTT. As protein: CASSRRGGGASNEKLFF. This chain links TRBV7-2 with TRBJ1-4, with 7 bases fitting TRBD1. The CDR3 length is 17 residues. The junction had 12 bases not matched to a gene; V was cut back by 5 bases and J by 3 bases. Germline CDR1 and CDR2: SGHTA and FQGNSA.

The rearrangement uses TRBV6-6 and TRBJ1-3; 8 bases line up with TRBD1. The J segment lost 0 bases and the V segment lost 6 bases, leaving 7 bases of the junction unmatched. This CDR3 is 16 amino acids long. Germline values: CDR1 MNHNY, CDR2 SVGAGI (reference sequence). This CDR3 reads CASRRTGQSSGNTIYF. For the CDR3, the DNA is TGTGCCAGCAGAAGGACAGGGCAGAGCTCTGGAAACACCATATATTTT.